In its sample, the clone carrying this T cell receptor (beta chain) was seen a few times. This specimen belongs to a study of blood T cells in healthy people across ages. Alongside a J-beta primer mix, a sample-barcoded 5' primer served in a second PCR lasting about 7 to 11 cycles. TCRdb reprocessed the 5' RACE reads with MiXCR, giving one entry per CDR3 protein. The profile shows about 1.5 million distinct CDR3 sequences, about 45% of them singletons. Caucasian, healthy and from Russia, the donors were aged between about 6 and 90. Per germline, CDR1 SEHNR and CDR2 FQNEAQ (reference sequence). CDR3 size: 18 residues. Trimming at V came to 5 bases and at J to 0 bases, leaving 10 bases not matched to a gene.

The sequencing sample was made of blood. The clonotype originates from a woman aged 18-35 years in good health. This chain joins TRBV7-9 and TRBJ2-1; 10 bases are a match to TRBD2. The CDR3 is CASSTLAGTHHSYNEQFF. The CDR3 nucleotides read TGTGCCAGCAGCACACTAGCGGGGACACACCACTCCTACAATGAGCAGTTCTTC.